This T cell receptor (beta chain) was captured by sequencing in a study of cytomegalovirus exposure and HLA in healthy donors. Broader study findings: An analysis done earlier found most TCR beta V segments productive about 90% or about 30% of the time. Several V segments, TRBV6-2 and TRBV6-3 among them, could not be told apart and were dropped. Per a later analysis, 15,000 to 20,000 TCR beta sequences showed association with HLA alleles at 0.05 false discovery rate.

Primers for the PCR totalled 60 Vbeta and 13 Jbeta. Assay: immunoSEQ multiplex PCR; the TCRdb copy retains only in-frame clones and omits some. The sample has 130,000 or so clones; around three quarters are singletons. About this clone: Its antigen is unknown.

The ends lost 6 bases at V and 4 bases at J; junction bases unmatched: 5. The length of the CDR3 is 13 residues. Germline CDR1 and CDR2: MNHNY and SVGAGI (reference sequence). The chain uses TRBV6-6 and TRBJ2-5, with 7 bases matching TRBD2. The origin of this receptor is a man aged 25-45 years in good health and CMV-seronegative. Specimen: PBMCs. Here the CDR3 reads CASRHTSVETQYF. In nucleotides, the CDR3 is TGTGCCAGCAGACATACTAGCGTAGAGACCCAGTACTTC.